This is a list of T cell receptor beta chains from one sample in a study of shared clonotypes between healthy human individuals. Data came from immunoSEQ multiplex PCR; TCRdb stores just in-frame clones and leaves some out. The sample consists of 600,000 to 750,000 clones, 72% of them appearing once. Sequencing was carried out using memory CD4+ T cells sorted from blood. The receptors here all came from a woman aged 30 to 39 in good health. CDR3s include the opening cysteine and the closing phenylalanine or tryptophan. Fields, in order: D gene, V gene, J gene, clone size, CDR3 DNA, CDR3 protein. The D gene is left open where the match is weak. Clone size is given for some rows only: seen once, a few or many times, or a class if the clone is expanded.

-	TRBV11-2	TRBJ2-3	-	TGTGCCAGCAGCGCGAACCCCAACACAGATACGCAGTATTTT	CASSANPNTDTQYF
-	TRBV6-1	TRBJ1-5	once	TGTGCCAGCAGGGACGGGCAAGATCAGCCCCAGCATTTT	CASRDGQDQPQHF
TRBD2	TRBV5-1	TRBJ2-5	-	TGCGCCAGCAGACTCGGGACTAGCGGGCAGACCCAGTACTTC	CASRLGTSGQTQYF
-	TRBV19	TRBJ1-5	-	TGTGCCACCGATTTATTGGGGCGCGGGGATCAGCCCCAGCATTTT	CATDLLGRGDQPQHF
-	TRBV29-1	TRBJ2-2	-	TGCAGCGTTGAGACCGGGACAACAAACACCGGGGAGCTGTTTTTT	CSVETGTTNTGELFF
-	TRBV5-1	TRBJ2-3	-	TGCGCCAGCAGCTCCATTGATACGCAGTATTTT	CASSSIDTQYF
-	TRBV2	TRBJ2-1	-	TGTGCCAGCAGCTCAGACTCCTACAATGAGCAGTTCTTC	CASSSDSYNEQFF
TRBD2	TRBV14	TRBJ2-1	-	TGTGCCAGCAGCCCGGGACTAGCGCGCAATGAGCAGTTCTTC	CASSPGLARNEQFF
TRBD1	TRBV28	TRBJ1-5	-	TGTGCCAGCAGCGCCTCCCCTAACAGGGGCATGAATCAGCCCCAGCATTTT	CASSASPNRGMNQPQHF
TRBD2	TRBV28	TRBJ2-7	-	TGTGCCAGCAGCCCGATCCTAGCGGGGTTATCCTACGAGCAGTACTTC	CASSPILAGLSYEQYF
-	TRBV10-3	TRBJ1-5	-	TGTGCCATCAGTGAGTCGGAGCAGCCCCAGCATTTT	CAISESEQPQHF
-	TRBV18	TRBJ1-4	-	TGTGCCAGCTCACCACCGGGAAATGCCGAAAAACTGTTTTTT	CASSPPGNAEKLFF
TRBD1	TRBV6-5	TRBJ1-2	-	TGTGCCAGCAGACCGAGGGGGCAGGTTAACTATGGCTACACCTTC	CASRPRGQVNYGYTF
-	TRBV20-1	TRBJ1-1	-	TGCAGTGCAGACCGGGACACTGAAGCTTTCTTT	CSADRDTEAFF
-	TRBV29-1	TRBJ2-3	-	TGCAGCGTTGCGACAGGTTGGGCAGATACGCAGTATTTT	CSVATGWADTQYF
-	TRBV28	TRBJ2-7	-	TGTGCCAGCAGTCCTTCCGGCGACCCCTGGCAGCGAAGAATAGCCTCCTACGAGCAGTACTTC	CASSPSGDPWQRRIASYEQYF
TRBD2	TRBV29-1	TRBJ2-4	few	TGCAGCGTTGTGGGGGGGTCCAAAAACATTCAGTACTTC	CSVVGGSKNIQYF
-	TRBV18	TRBJ2-1	-	TGTGCCAGCTCACCACGGGGCCCCCAGGGGAATGAGCAGTTCTTC	CASSPRGPQGNEQFF
TRBD2	TRBV15	TRBJ2-1	-	TGTGCCACCAGCCGGACTAGATACAATGAGCAGTTCTTC	CATSRTRYNEQFF
-	TRBV5-1	TRBJ2-1	-	TGCGCCAGCAGCCCGGTTGCGGCAGAGAATGAGCAGTTCTTC	CASSPVAAENEQFF
-	TRBV15	TRBJ1-5	-	TGTGCCACGGGGGGCAGGGGTGGCGGTCAGCCCCAGCATTTT	CATGGRGGGQPQHF
-	TRBV28	TRBJ1-5	few	TGTGCCAGCCAGGCGGGGAATCAGCCCCAGCATTTT	CASQAGNQPQHF
-	TRBV25-1	TRBJ2-3	-	TGTGCCAGCAGTGAGGTGGGCACTTACACAGATACGCAGTATTTT	CASSEVGTYTDTQYF
-	TRBV7-9	TRBJ2-7	few	TGTGCCAGCAGCCACGGCGCTAGGGTCGAGCAGTACTTC	CASSHGARVEQYF
TRBD2	TRBV7-3	TRBJ2-7	-	TGTGCCAGCAGCTTAGGTTATCTAGGCACTAGCGGGAGTTCCCACGAGCAGTACTTC	CASSLGYLGTSGSSHEQYF
TRBD1	TRBV28	TRBJ2-7	-	TGTGCCAGCAGTTTTATGGGACAGGTTACCTACGAGCAGTACTTC	CASSFMGQVTYEQYF
-	TRBV6-5	TRBJ2-1	few	TGTGCCAGCAGTTACGGCTCGCTAGCAGGTGTGAATGAGCAGTTCTTC	CASSYGSLAGVNEQFF
-	TRBV29-1	TRBJ1-1	-	TGCAGCGGCCGGGTCCCCATGAACACTGAAGCTTTCTTT	CSGRVPMNTEAFF
TRBD1	TRBV4-1	TRBJ2-7	-	TGCGCCAGCAGCGAGACAGGGGGCGGCGAGCAGTACTTC	CASSETGGGEQYF
-	TRBV19	TRBJ2-1	-	TGTGCCAGTAGTGGGCCGGGACGGTCCTACAATGAGCAGTTCTTC	CASSGPGRSYNEQFF
-	TRBV18	TRBJ1-1	-	TGTGCCAGCTCCGCCGGGGGAAACTCTGAAGCTTTCTTT	CASSAGGNSEAFF
-	TRBV27	TRBJ1-2	-	TGTGCCAGCAGATCAAATTCCGGGACCCGGAGGAGCTATGGCTACACCTTC	CASRSNSGTRRSYGYTF
-	TRBV2	TRBJ2-7	once	TGTGCCAGCAGTGAGGAGGCAGGGTATATCTACGAGCAGTACTTC	CASSEEAGYIYEQYF